The source of this TCR beta chain is a study of blood T cell repertoires in COVID-19. At the level of the study: Acute and convalescent COVID-19 samples came from the United States, Italy and Spain. T cells, B-cell-depleted T cells, or PBMCs provided the cDNA or gDNA that served as material.

Enrollment of patients from Seattle took place during active infection, with longitudinal follow-up. Germline CDR1 is SGHRS and CDR2 is YFSETQ. Trimming stripped 0 bases from V and 6 bases from J, with 10 bases between. The CDR3 runs to 14 residues. Original processing methods: For nucleated cells, counts were estimated from reference gene primer amplification. Sequencing used immunoSEQ multiplex PCR; TCRdb keeps in-frame clones, though not all of them. V, J and clone size reflect that table, while D and trimming were determined from the DNA. The sample holds some 330,000 clones, around nine tenths seen once.

This clonotype was sampled from a woman aged 30 to 39 with COVID-19, enrolled during active disease. V is TRBV5-1 and J is TRBJ2-1, with D possibly matching TRBD1 (6 bases). The sample was peripheral blood. CDR3 bases: TGCGCCAGCAGCTTGGCACAGGGAGTCAATGAGCAGTTCTTC. Amino acid sequence: CASSLAQGVNEQFF.